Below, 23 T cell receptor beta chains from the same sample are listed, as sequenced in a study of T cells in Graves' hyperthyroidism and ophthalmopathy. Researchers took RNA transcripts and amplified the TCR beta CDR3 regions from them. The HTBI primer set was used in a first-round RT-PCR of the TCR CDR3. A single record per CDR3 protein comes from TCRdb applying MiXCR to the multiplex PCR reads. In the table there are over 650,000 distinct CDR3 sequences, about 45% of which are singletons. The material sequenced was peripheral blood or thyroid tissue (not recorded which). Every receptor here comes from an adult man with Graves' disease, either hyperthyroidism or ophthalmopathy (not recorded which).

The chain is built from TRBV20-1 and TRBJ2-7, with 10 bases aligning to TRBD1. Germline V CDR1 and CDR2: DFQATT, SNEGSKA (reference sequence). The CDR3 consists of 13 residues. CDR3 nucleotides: TGCAGCGCGGGACAGGGGCTCTCCTACGAGCAGTACTTC. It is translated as CSAGQGLSYEQYF.

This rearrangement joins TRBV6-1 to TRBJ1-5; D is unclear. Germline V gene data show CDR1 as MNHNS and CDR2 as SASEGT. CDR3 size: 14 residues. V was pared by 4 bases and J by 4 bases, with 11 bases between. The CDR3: CASSVWSPNQPQHF. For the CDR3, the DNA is TGTGCCAGCAGTGTGTGGAGCCCAAATCAGCCCCAGCATTTT.

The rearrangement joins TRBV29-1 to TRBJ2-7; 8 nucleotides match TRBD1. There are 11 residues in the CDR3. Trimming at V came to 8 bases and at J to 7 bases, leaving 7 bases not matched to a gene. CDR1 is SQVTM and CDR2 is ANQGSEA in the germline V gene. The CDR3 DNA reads TGCAGCCCAGGGGGCGCAGGGGAGCAGTACTTC. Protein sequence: CSPGGAGEQYF.

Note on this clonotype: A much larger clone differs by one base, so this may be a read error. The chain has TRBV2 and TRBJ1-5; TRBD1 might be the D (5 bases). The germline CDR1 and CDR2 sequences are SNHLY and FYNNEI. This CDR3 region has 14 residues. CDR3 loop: CAISDLGDLRPQHF. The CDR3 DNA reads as TGTGCCATCAGTGACTTGGGGGATTTGAGGCCCCAGCATTTT.

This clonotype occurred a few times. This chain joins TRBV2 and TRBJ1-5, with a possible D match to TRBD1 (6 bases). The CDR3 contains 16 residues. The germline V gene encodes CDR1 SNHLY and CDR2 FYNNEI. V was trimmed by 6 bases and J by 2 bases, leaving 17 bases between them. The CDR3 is CASSLGQLNGNQPQHF. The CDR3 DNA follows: TGTGCCAGCAGCCTTGGACAGCTCAATGGCAATCAGCCCCAGCATTTT. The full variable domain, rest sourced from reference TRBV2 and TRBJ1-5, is EPEVTQTPSHQVTQMGQEVILRCVPISNHLYFYWYRQILGQKVEFLVSFYNNEISEKSEIFDDQFSVERPDGSNFTLKIRSTKLEDSAMYFCASSLGQLNGNQPQHFGDGTRLSIL.

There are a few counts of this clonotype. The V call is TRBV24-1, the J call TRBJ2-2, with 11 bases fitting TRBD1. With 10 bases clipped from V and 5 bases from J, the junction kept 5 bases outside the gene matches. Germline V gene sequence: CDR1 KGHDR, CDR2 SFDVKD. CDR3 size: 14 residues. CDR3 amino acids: CATQGTGGTGELFF. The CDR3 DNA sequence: TGTGCCACTCAAGGGACAGGGGGTACCGGGGAGCTGTTTTTT.

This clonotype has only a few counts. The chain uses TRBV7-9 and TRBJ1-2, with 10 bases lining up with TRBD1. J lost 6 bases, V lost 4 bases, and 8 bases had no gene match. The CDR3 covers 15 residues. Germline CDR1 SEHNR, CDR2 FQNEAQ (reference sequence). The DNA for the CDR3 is TGTGCCAGCAGCTACGCCGGGACAGGGGAAAATGGCTACACCTTC. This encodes CASSYAGTGENGYTF.

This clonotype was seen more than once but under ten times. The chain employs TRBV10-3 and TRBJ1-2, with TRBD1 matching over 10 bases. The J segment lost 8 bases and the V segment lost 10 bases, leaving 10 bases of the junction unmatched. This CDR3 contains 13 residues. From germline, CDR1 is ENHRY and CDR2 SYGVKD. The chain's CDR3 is CASRNGTGVGYTF. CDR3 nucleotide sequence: TGTGCCAGCCGAAACGGGACAGGGGTCGGCTACACCTTC.

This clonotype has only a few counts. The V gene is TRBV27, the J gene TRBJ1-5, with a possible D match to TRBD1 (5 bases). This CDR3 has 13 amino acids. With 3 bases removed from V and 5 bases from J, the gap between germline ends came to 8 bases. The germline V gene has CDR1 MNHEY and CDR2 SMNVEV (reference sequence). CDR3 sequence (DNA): TGTGCCAGCAGTTTGGGACTGCATCAGCCCCAGCATTTT. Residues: CASSLGLHQPQHF.

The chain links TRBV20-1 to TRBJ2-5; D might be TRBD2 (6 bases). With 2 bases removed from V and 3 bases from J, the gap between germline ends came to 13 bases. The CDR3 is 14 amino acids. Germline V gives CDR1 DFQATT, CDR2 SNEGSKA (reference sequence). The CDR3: CSARLLTREETQYF. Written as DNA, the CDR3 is TGCAGTGCTAGACTCCTGACTAGAGAAGAGACCCAGTACTTC.

This CDR3 is CASSWTGGDQPQHF. The DNA of the CDR3 is TGTGCCAGCAGTTGGACAGGGGGTGACCAGCCCCAGCATTTT. This chain uses TRBV2 with TRBJ1-5; 10 bases agree with TRBD1. Losses at the gene ends were 5 bases for V and 7 bases for J; bases not matched to a gene: 5. Germline CDR1 SNHLY, CDR2 FYNNEI. CDR3 size: 14 residues.

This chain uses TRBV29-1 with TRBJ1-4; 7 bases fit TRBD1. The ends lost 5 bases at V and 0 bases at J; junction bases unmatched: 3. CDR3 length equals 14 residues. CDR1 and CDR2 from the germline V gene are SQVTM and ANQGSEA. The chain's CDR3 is CSVYQGATNEKLFF. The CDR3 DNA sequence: TGCAGCGTTTACCAGGGGGCAACTAATGAAAAACTGTTTTTT.

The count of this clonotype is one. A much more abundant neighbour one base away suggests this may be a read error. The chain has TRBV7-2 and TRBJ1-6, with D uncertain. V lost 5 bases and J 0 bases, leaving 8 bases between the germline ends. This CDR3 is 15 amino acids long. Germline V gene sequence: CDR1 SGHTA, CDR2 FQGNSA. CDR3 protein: CASSASGSYNSPLHF. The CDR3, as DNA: TGTGCCAGCAGCGCATCGGGCTCCTATAATTCACCCCTCCACTTT.

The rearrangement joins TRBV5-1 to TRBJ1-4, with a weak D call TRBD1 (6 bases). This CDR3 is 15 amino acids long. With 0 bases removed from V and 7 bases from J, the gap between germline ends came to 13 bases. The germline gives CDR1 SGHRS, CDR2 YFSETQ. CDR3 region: CASSLEWGAREKLFF. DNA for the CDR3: TGCGCCAGCAGCTTGGAGTGGGGGGCGCGTGAAAAACTGTTTTTT.

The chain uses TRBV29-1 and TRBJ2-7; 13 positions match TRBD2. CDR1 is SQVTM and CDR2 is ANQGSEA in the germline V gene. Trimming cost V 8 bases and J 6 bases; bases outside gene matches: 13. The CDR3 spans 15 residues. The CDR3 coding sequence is TGCAGCTTCTCGGGGACTAGCGGGACCGGCGTCGAGCAGTACTTC. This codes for CSFSGTSGTGVEQYF.

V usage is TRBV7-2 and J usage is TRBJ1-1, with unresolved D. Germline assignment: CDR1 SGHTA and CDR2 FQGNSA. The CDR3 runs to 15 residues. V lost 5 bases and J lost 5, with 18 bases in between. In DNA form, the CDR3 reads TGTGCCAGCAGCACTGAAGGACCGTTCGATACTGAAGCTTTCTTT. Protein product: CASSTEGPFDTEAFF. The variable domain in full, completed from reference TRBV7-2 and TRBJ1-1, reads GAGVSQSPSNKVTEKGKDVELRCDPISGHTALYWYRQSLGQGLEFLIYFQGNSAPDKSGLPSDRFSAERTGGSVSTLTIQRTQQEDSAVYLCASSTEGPFDTEAFFGQGTRLTVV.

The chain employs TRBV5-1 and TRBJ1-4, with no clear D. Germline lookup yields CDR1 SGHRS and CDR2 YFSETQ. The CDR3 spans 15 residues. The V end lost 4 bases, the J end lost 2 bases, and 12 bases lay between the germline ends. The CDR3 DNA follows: TGCGCCAGCAGCCCCCCGGGGTGGACTAATGAAAAACTGTTTTTT. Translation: CASSPPGWTNEKLFF.

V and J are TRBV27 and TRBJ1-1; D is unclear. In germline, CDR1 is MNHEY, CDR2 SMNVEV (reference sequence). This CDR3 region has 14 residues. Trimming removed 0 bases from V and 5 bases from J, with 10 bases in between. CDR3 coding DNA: TGTGCCAGCAGTTTATCTAAAGAAGGGACTGAAGCTTTCTTT. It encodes CASSLSKEGTEAFF.

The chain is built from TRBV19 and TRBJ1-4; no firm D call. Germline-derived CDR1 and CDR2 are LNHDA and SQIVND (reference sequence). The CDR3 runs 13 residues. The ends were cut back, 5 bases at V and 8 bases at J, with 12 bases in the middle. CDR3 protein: CASSFLIEEKLFF. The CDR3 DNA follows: TGTGCCAGTAGTTTCTTGATCGAAGAAAAACTGTTTTTT.

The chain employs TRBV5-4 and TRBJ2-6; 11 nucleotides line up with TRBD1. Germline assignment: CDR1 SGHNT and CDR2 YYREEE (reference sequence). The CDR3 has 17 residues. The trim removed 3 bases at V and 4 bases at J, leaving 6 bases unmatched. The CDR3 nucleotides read TGTGCCAGCAGCTCCGGACAGGGGGCGAAAGGGGCCAACGTCCTGACTTTC. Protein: CASSSGQGAKGANVLTF. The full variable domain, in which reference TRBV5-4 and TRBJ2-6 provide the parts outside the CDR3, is ETGVTQSPTHLIKTRGQQVTLRCSSQSGHNTVSWYQQALGQGPQFIFQYYREEENGRGNFPPRFSGLQFPNYSSELNVNALELDDSALYLCASSSGQGAKGANVLTFGAGSRLTVL.

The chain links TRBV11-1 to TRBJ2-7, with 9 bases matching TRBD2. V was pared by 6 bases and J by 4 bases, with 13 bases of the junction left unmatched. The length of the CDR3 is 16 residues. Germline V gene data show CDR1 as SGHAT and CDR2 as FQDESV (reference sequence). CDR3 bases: TGTGCCAGCAGGGGGTCGATAGCGGGAGATTCGTACGAGCAGTACTTC. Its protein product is CASRGSIAGDSYEQYF.

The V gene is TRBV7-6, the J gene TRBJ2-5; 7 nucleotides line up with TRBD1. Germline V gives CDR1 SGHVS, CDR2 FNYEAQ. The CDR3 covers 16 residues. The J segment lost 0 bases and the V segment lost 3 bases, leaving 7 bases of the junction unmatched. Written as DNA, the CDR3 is TGTGCCAGCAGCTTGTACAGGGGTAGCAACCAAGAGACCCAGTACTTC. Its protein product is CASSLYRGSNQETQYF.

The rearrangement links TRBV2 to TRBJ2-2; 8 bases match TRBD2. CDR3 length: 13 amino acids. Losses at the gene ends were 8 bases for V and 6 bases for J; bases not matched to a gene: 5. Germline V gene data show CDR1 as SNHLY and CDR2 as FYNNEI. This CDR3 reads CASGSGISGELFF. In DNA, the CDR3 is TGTGCCAGCGGTAGCGGGATTTCCGGGGAGCTGTTTTTT.